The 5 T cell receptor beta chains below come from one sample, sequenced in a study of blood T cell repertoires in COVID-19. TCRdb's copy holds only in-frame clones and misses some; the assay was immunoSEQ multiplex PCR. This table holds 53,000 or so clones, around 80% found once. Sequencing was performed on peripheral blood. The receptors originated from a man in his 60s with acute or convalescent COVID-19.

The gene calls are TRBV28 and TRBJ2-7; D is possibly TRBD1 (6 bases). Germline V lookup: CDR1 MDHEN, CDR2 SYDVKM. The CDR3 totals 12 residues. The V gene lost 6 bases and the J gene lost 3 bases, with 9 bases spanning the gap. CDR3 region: CASRLDSYEQYF. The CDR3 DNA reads TGTGCCAGCAGGCTGGACAGCTACGAGCAGTACTTC.

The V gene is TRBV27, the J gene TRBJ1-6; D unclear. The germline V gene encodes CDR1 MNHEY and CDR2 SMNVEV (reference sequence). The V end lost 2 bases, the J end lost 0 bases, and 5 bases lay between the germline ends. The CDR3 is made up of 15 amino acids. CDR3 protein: CASSLGISYNSPLHF. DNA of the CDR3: TGTGCCAGCAGTTTAGGCATCTCCTATAATTCACCCCTCCACTTT.

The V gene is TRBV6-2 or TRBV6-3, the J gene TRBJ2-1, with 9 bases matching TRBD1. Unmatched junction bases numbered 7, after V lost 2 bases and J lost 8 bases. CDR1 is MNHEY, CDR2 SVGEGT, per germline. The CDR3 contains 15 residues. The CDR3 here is CASSYLRQGGDEQFF. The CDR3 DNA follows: TGTGCCAGCAGTTACCTGAGACAGGGGGGGGATGAGCAGTTCTTC.

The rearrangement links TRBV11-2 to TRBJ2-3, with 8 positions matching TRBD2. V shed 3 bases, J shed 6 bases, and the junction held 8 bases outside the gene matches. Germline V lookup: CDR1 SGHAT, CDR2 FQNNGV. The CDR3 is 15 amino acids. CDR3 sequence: CASSLTSGRWDTQYF. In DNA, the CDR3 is TGTGCCAGCAGCTTGACCAGCGGGAGATGGGATACGCAGTATTTT.

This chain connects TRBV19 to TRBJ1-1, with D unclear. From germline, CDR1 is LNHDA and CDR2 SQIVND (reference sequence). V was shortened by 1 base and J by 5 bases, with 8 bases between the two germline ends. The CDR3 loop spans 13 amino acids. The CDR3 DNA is TGTGCCAGTAGTATAGGAGGAAAGACTGAAGCTTTCTTT. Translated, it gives CASSIGGKTEAFF.